Below, 9 T cell receptor beta chains from the same sample are listed, as sequenced in a study of beta chain features in type 1 diabetes. Of the isolated RNA, all was reverse transcribed, and so the sequenced material was expressed TCRB transcripts. Sequencing used immunoSEQ multiplex PCR; TCRdb keeps in-frame clones, though not all of them. This table holds tens of thousands of clones, roughly 34% found once. Sequencing was done on a sample of stem cell memory CD4+ T cells from blood. These receptors were taken from a woman younger than 35 in good health.

V is TRBV2 and J is TRBJ1-2; TRBD1 agrees at 7 bases. V was clipped by 6 bases and J by 5 bases; unmatched bases: 6. The CDR3 spans 13 residues. Germline V lookup: CDR1 SNHLY, CDR2 FYNNEI. Here the CDR3 reads CASRTGPPYGYTF. The CDR3 DNA is TGTGCCAGCAGGACAGGGCCTCCATATGGCTACACCTTC.

This clone was seen only a few times. The chain joins TRBV11-1 to TRBJ2-5; TRBD1 agrees at 9 bases. The CDR3 is made up of 14 amino acids. Germline V CDR1 and CDR2: SGHAT, FQDESV (reference sequence). Unmatched junction bases numbered 5, after V lost 5 bases and J lost 4 bases. In DNA form, the CDR3 reads TGTGCCAGCAGCCCGGACAGGGGAAGAGAGACCCAGTACTTC. Encoded protein: CASSPDRGRETQYF.

Only one count was recorded for this clone. J is TRBJ2-3 and V is TRBV5-1; 8 bases are a match to TRBD2. Per germline, CDR1 SGHRS and CDR2 YFSETQ. The CDR3 length is 15 residues. V dropped 2 bases and J dropped 2; count of bases not matched to a gene: 4. CDR3 protein: CASSFSSGNTDTQYF. The CDR3 DNA sequence: TGCGCCAGCAGCTTTAGTAGCGGGAACACAGATACGCAGTATTTT.

In its sample, this clone was seen a few times. The rearrangement joins TRBV7-9 to TRBJ1-1; possible D gene TRBD1, 5 bases. Germline values: CDR1 SEHNR, CDR2 FQNEAQ (reference sequence). V was pared by 5 bases and J by 2 bases, with 21 bases between. The CDR3 loop spans 17 amino acids. The CDR3 DNA sequence: TGTGCCAGCAGCCTCTTAGGCGTACGGACATCAAACACTGAAGCTTTCTTT. This gives the protein CASSLLGVRTSNTEAFF.

This rearrangement joins TRBV4-2 to TRBJ2-1; D is possibly TRBD2 (5 bases). Trimming took off 1 base at V and 5 bases at J, with 9 bases between the two ends. The CDR3 runs 14 residues. Germline V lookup: CDR1 LGHNA, CDR2 YNFKEQ. CDR3 nucleotides: TGTGCCAGCAGCCAAGTATCCGGGAACAATGAGCAGTTCTTC. Its protein is CASSQVSGNNEQFF.

The V call is TRBV4-1, the J call TRBJ2-7, with TRBD2 identical over 9 bases. The ends lost 0 bases at V and 0 bases at J; junction bases unmatched: 6. The length of the CDR3 is 17 residues. Looked up from germline, CDR1 is MGHRA and CDR2 is YSYEKL. The CDR3 protein is CASSQDFAGGFSYEQYF. The CDR3 coding sequence is TGCGCCAGCAGCCAAGACTTCGCGGGAGGGTTCTCCTACGAGCAGTACTTC.

The V gene is TRBV7-2, the J gene TRBJ1-5, with no clear D. V lost 5 bases and J 1 base, leaving 15 bases between the germline ends. The CDR3 has 16 amino acids. Per germline, CDR1 SGHTA and CDR2 FQGNSA. CDR3 amino acids: CASSPTLIRSNQPQHF. DNA of the CDR3: TGTGCCAGCAGCCCGACTCTTATAAGAAGCAATCAGCCCCAGCATTTT.

This clone showed up just a few times. V and J are TRBV5-4 and TRBJ2-7; a possible D gene is TRBD1 (5 bases). Germline lookup yields CDR1 SGHNT and CDR2 YYREEE (reference sequence). The CDR3 contains 14 residues. Trimming took off 4 bases at V and 0 bases at J, with 11 bases between the two ends. The CDR3 sequence is CASSNRQSSYEQYF. The CDR3 nucleotides read TGTGCCAGCAGCAATCGACAGAGCTCCTACGAGCAGTACTTC.

V and J are TRBV19 and TRBJ2-3, with 7 positions matching TRBD2. Per germline, CDR1 LNHDA and CDR2 SQIVND (reference sequence). This CDR3 has 14 amino acids. The V segment lost 5 bases and the J segment 4 bases; nucleotides outside the gene matches: 6. CDR3 nucleotides: TGTGCCAGTAGTCCCTACCGGGGGGCAGATACGCAGTATTTT. Translation gives CASSPYRGADTQYF.